One and the same sample provided the 8 T cell receptor beta chains below, sequenced in a study of tissue T cells after allogeneic stem cell transplantation. Method: immunoSEQ multiplex PCR; TCRdb's copy keeps in-frame clones and lacks some. The sample consists of 17,000 or so clones, around 70% of them appearing once. The sequenced material came from spleen. These receptors were collected from a female BALB/c mouse in good health. MHC haplotype: H2-d.

Turning to this clone: Gene names are mouse gene names. The CDR3 end lies 1 residue beyond the end of the read and is filled in from the germline J gene. The chain joins TRBV5 to TRBJ1-5; D unclear. This CDR3 has 14 residues. Trimming removed 0 bases from V and 1 base from J, with 4 bases in between. The germline CDR1 and CDR2 sequences are LGHNA and YNLKQL (reference sequence). CDR3 sequence reads: CASSQEQNNQAPLF. The covered CDR3 bases are TGTGCCAGCAGCCAAGAACAAAACAACCAGGCTCCGCTT.

On this clone: Mouse gene names and germline throughout. The read comes to an end 1 residue before the CDR3 does, leaving the germline J gene to fill in the end. The genes are TRBV1 and TRBJ2-4; D is uncertain. The CDR3 is made up of 13 amino acids. Germline V gene data show CDR1 as NSQYPW and CDR2 as LRSPGD (reference sequence). The V end lost 1 base, the J end lost 1 base, and 3 bases lay between the germline ends. CDR3 region: CTCSAGGQNTLYF. Partial CDR3 DNA: TGCACCTGCAGTGCAGGCGGTCAAAACACCTTGTAC.

A note on this clone: Gene names and germline refer to mouse. Sequencing ends 1 residue short of the CDR3 end; the germline J gene provides the rest. The V gene is TRBV13-1, the J gene TRBJ2-7, with TRBD2 matching 11 bases. V lost 3 bases, J lost 4 bases, and 3 bases stayed unmatched. CDR1 is NSHNY and CDR2 is SYGAGN in the germline V gene. This CDR3 has 14 residues. CDR3: CASSGRTGGYEQYF. The DNA read from the CDR3 is TGTGCCAGCAGTGGTCGGACTGGGGGGTATGAACAGTAC.

This clone has more than one count but fewer than ten. These gene names are mouse names. CDR3 region: CASSQVSRYEQYF. The part of the CDR3 DNA that was read is TGTGCCAGCAGCCAAGTGTCCCGATATGAACAGTAC. The chain has TRBV2 and TRBJ2-7; D gene unclear. The read finishes 1 residue shy of the CDR3 end, and the germline J gene is used to complete it. This CDR3 has 13 residues. In germline, CDR1 is LGHNA, CDR2 YSYQKL. Trimming cost V 1 base and J 4 bases, with 8 bases left between them.

This clone was counted only a few times. Genes and germline are mouse. Incomplete CDR3 DNA: TGTGCCTTCCGGGACAGGGGTGACTCCGACTACACC. Residues: CAFRDRGDSDYT. The complete CDR3 reads CAFRDRGDSDYTF. This chain connects TRBV31 to TRBJ1-2; TRBD1 aligns across 10 bases. The CDR3 is cut off 1 residue early in the read; its end comes from the germline J gene. V was clipped by 7 bases and J by 3 bases; unmatched bases: 5. The germline CDR1 and CDR2 sequences are GKSSPN and SITVG. The CDR3 has 13 amino acids.

This clone was seen a single time. The germline and genes are mouse ones. From the germline J gene comes the end of the CDR3, since the read stops 1 residue before it. J is TRBJ2-7 and V is TRBV13-2; D might be TRBD2 (6 bases). This CDR3 is built from 14 residues. Germline V gene sequence: CDR1 NNHNN, CDR2 SYGAGS (reference sequence). The V and J ends lost 4 bases and 0 bases respectively, with 11 bases between them. CDR3 amino acids: CASGIGGSSYEQYF. Incomplete CDR3 DNA: TGTGCCAGCGGTATCGGGGGGAGCTCCTATGAACAGTAC.

As regards this clone: Gene and germline names: mouse. The read finishes 1 residue shy of the CDR3 end, and the germline J gene is used to complete it. The chain is built from TRBV4 and TRBJ2-2, with 8 bases fitting TRBD1. V lost 4 bases and J lost 0; bases outside the gene matches: 7. Germline values: CDR1 LGHDT, CDR2 YNNKQL (reference sequence). CDR3 length equals 17 residues. The CDR3 is CASSWKATGANTGQLYF. CDR3 bases read: TGTGCCAGCAGCTGGAAAGCGACAGGGGCAAACACCGGGCAGCTCTAC.

This clone was seen only once. Genes and germline are mouse. The read falls 1 residue short of the CDR3 end, and the missing part is taken from the germline J gene. The same CDR3 arises from other DNA sequences in this sample as well. The chain is built from TRBV5 and TRBJ1-1; no clear D gene. Germline assignment: CDR1 LGHNA and CDR2 YNLKQL (reference sequence). The CDR3 runs 14 residues. The V end was cut by 0 bases, the J end by 0 bases, with 5 bases between. The CDR3 sequence is CASSQEGANTEVFF. CDR3 DNA, as far as it was read: TGTGCCAGCAGCCAAGAAGGTGCAAACACAGAAGTCTTC.